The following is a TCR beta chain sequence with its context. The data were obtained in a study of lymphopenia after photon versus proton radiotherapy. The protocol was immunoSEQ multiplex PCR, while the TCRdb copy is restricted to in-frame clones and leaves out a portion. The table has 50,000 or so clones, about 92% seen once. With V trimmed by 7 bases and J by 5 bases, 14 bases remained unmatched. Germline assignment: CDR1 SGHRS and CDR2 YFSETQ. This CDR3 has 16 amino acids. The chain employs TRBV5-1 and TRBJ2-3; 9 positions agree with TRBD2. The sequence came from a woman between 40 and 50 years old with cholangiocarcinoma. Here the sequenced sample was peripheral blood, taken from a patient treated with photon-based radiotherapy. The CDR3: CASRLGGAGGLDTQYF. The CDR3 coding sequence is TGCGCCAGCCGATTGGGCGGAGCGGGAGGATTAGATACGCAGTATTTT.